This TCR beta chain was identified during a study of blood T cell repertoires in COVID-19. Background on the study: Samples of COVID-19 (acute and convalescent) were obtained from the United States, Italy and Spain. PBMCs, B-cell-depleted T cells, or T cells were the source of the cDNA or gDNA that made up the material.

Data came from immunoSEQ multiplex PCR; TCRdb stores just in-frame clones and leaves some out. Counted here are 150,000 to 180,000 clones, about 80% occurring once; the ten biggest clones make up roughly 29%. CDR1 and CDR2 from the germline V gene are SEHNR and FQNEAQ (reference sequence). After removal of 5 bases from V and 3 bases from J, the junction contained 8 bases not matched to a gene. The CDR3 has 16 residues. This sequence originates from a woman between 55 and 75 years old with acute or convalescent COVID-19. The chain is built from TRBV7-9 and TRBJ2-3; 10 nucleotides match TRBD1. The sequencing input was peripheral blood. CDR3 in amino acids: CASSLSGTGETDTQYF. CDR3 nucleotide sequence: TGTGCCAGCAGCCTTTCCGGGACAGGGGAGACAGATACGCAGTATTTT. Supplemented by reference TRBV7-9 and TRBJ2-3, the full variable domain reads DTGVSQNPRHKITKRGQNVTFRCDPISEHNRLYWYRQTLGQGPEFLTYFQNEAQLEKSRLLSDRFSAERPKGSFSTLEIQRTEQGDSAMYLCASSLSGTGETDTQYFGPGTRLTVL.